These 24 T cell receptor beta chains were all obtained from the same sample, sequenced in a study of cytomegalovirus exposure and HLA in healthy donors. TCRdb's copy holds only in-frame clones and misses some; the assay was immunoSEQ multiplex PCR. The table has 90,000 to 150,000 clones, around 87% seen once; the top ten hold over 6%. The sequencing sample was made of PBMCs. The receptors were gathered from a young woman in good health and CMV-seropositive.

The genes are TRBV6-1 and TRBJ1-1; D might be TRBD1 (6 bases). This CDR3 has 12 amino acids. The V gene's germline CDR1 is MNHNS and CDR2 SASEGT. With 6 bases removed from V and 7 bases from J, the gap between germline ends came to 12 bases. In DNA form, the CDR3 reads TGTGCCAGCAGCAGGACAGATTATGAAGCTTTCTTT. Protein product: CASSRTDYEAFF.

V gene TRBV2 combines with J gene TRBJ2-4; TRBD1 matches 7 bases. The germline V gene has CDR1 SNHLY and CDR2 FYNNEI. This CDR3 contains 14 residues. Unmatched junction bases numbered 5, after V lost 3 bases and J lost 6 bases. The CDR3 DNA follows: TGTGCCAGCAGTGAGGGGACAGTCATAAACATTCAGTACTTC. This gives the protein CASSEGTVINIQYF.

This chain links TRBV19 with TRBJ1-5; 9 positions agree with TRBD1. V was pared by 5 bases and J by 6 bases, with 8 bases of the junction left unmatched. Per the germline V gene, CDR1 is LNHDA and CDR2 is SQIVND (reference sequence). The CDR3 has 15 amino acids. The CDR3 spells CASSPGQGTFQPQHF. CDR3 nucleotide sequence: TGTGCCAGTAGTCCCGGACAGGGGACTTTTCAGCCCCAGCATTTT. Supplemented by reference TRBV19 and TRBJ1-5, the full variable domain reads DGGITQSPKYLFRKEGQNVTLSCEQNLNHDAMYWYRQDPGQGLRLIYYSQIVNDFQKGDIAEGYSVSREKKESFPLTVTSAQKNPTAFYLCASSPGQGTFQPQHFGDGTRLSIL.

The chain recombines TRBV2 with TRBJ1-2; 11 bases agree with TRBD1. CDR3 size: 15 residues. Unmatched junction bases numbered 6, after V lost 5 bases and J lost 4 bases. CDR1 is SNHLY and CDR2 is FYNNEI in the germline V gene. The CDR3 loop is CASSLGTGGFYGYTF. The CDR3 coding sequence is TGTGCCAGCAGTTTGGGGACAGGGGGATTCTATGGCTACACCTTC.

This chain joins TRBV5-6 and TRBJ1-4; no clear D gene. V was trimmed by 0 bases and J by 2 bases, leaving 11 bases between them. Germline lookup yields CDR1 SGHDT and CDR2 YYEEEE. The CDR3 length is 16 residues. CDR3 sequence: CASSLGGARTNEKLFF. The CDR3 DNA sequence: TGTGCCAGCAGCTTGGGGGGAGCTCGGACTAATGAAAAACTGTTTTTT.

The chain uses TRBV6-1 and TRBJ1-1; D unresolved. Trimming left V 3 bases short and J 1 base short, with 9 bases between. The CDR3 covers 14 residues. Germline V gene lookup returns CDR1 MNHNS and CDR2 SASEGT. As DNA, the CDR3 is TGTGCCAGCAGTGAGCCGGTTGGGAACACTGAAGCTTTCTTT. Encoded protein: CASSEPVGNTEAFF.

This clone was seen just once. V gene TRBV2 combines with J gene TRBJ2-2; D not resolved. Per the germline V gene, CDR1 is SNHLY and CDR2 is FYNNEI. There are 11 residues in the CDR3. Trimming took off 4 bases at V and 5 bases at J, with 2 bases between the two ends. The CDR3, as DNA: TGTGCCAGCAGTGCTACCGGGGAGCTGTTTTTT. The encoded protein is CASSATGELFF.

The chain joins TRBV5-5 to TRBJ1-2; no definite D call. Germline CDR1 reads SGHKS; CDR2 reads YYEKEE (reference sequence). This CDR3 spans 12 amino acids. Trimming took 4 bases from V and 8 from J, leaving 12 bases between them. CDR3 in amino acids: CASSPVGGGYTF. The CDR3 DNA follows: TGTGCCAGCAGCCCCGTGGGAGGAGGCTACACCTTC.

J is TRBJ1-2 and V is TRBV5-4, with D unclear. V lost 4 bases and J 0 bases, leaving 10 bases between the germline ends. The CDR3 loop spans 14 amino acids. Germline CDR1 reads SGHNT; CDR2 reads YYREEE (reference sequence). CDR3 protein: CASSPLDTNYGYTF. The CDR3 DNA reads TGTGCCAGCAGCCCTCTTGACACTAACTATGGCTACACCTTC.

This chain links TRBV7-9 with TRBJ2-1; weak D call: TRBD1 (6 bases). Deletions cut 2 bases from V and 5 bases from J, with 16 bases between. CDR1 and CDR2 from the germline V gene are SEHNR and FQNEAQ (reference sequence). There are 16 residues in the CDR3. The CDR3 DNA reads TGTGCCAGCAGCTTACTACAGGGTTCAATCAACAATGAGCAGTTCTTC. It encodes CASSLLQGSINNEQFF.

This CDR3 reads CASRQNSYGYTF. The CDR3 DNA follows: TGTGCCAGCAGACAGAATTCCTATGGCTACACCTTC. The chain combines TRBV6-5 with TRBJ1-2; no reliable D call. Trimming removed 6 bases at V and 4 bases at J, with 9 bases between. The CDR3 runs to 12 residues. Germline assignment: CDR1 MNHEY and CDR2 SVGAGI.

The chain combines TRBV19 with TRBJ1-1; D unclear. The V gene's germline CDR1 is LNHDA and CDR2 SQIVND (reference sequence). CDR3 length: 15 residues. V lost 2 bases, J lost 1 base, and 11 bases lay in between. The CDR3 spells CASSIYEGWNTEAFF. CDR3 bases: TGTGCCAGTAGTATATACGAGGGTTGGAACACTGAAGCTTTCTTT.

V gene TRBV7-6 combines with J gene TRBJ2-7, with 8 nucleotides matching TRBD2. V lost 0 bases to trimming and J lost 3 bases; unmatched junction nucleotides: 1. This CDR3 spans 14 amino acids. CDR1 and CDR2 from the germline V gene are SGHVS and FNYEAQ. CDR3 region: CASSLAGGGYEQYF. CDR3 DNA sequence: TGTGCCAGCAGCTTAGCCGGGGGGGGCTACGAGCAGTACTTC.

This clone was seen just once. The chain couples TRBV7-3 to TRBJ1-1; 7 bases map to TRBD1. The germline gives CDR1 SGHTA, CDR2 FQGTGA. The CDR3 is 13 amino acids. Trimming cost V 0 bases and J 8 bases; bases outside gene matches: 3. CDR3: CASSLTGTAEAFF. The CDR3 bases are TGTGCCAGCAGCTTAACGGGGACAGCGGAAGCTTTCTTT.

The chain has TRBV6-5 and TRBJ1-2; D remains unclear. The CDR3 covers 15 residues. Germline V gene sequence: CDR1 MNHEY, CDR2 SVGAGI. Trimming left V 4 bases short and J 3 bases short, with 15 bases between. CDR3 DNA: TGTGCCAGCAGTTCCGACCGGGTCCAGCACTATGGCTACACCTTC. Encoded protein: CASSSDRVQHYGYTF.

This clone occurred once. The rearrangement links TRBV4-1 to TRBJ1-5; no firm D call. This CDR3 comprises 13 residues. V was cut by 0 bases and J by 4 bases, with 4 bases left in between. CDR1 is MGHRA, CDR2 YSYEKL, per germline. Written as DNA, the CDR3 is TGCGCCAGCAGCCAAGACGGGAATCAGCCCCAGCATTTT. This gives the protein CASSQDGNQPQHF.

This chain uses TRBV7-8 with TRBJ1-5; D not certain. The CDR3 is made up of 14 amino acids. V lost 1 base to trimming and J lost 0 bases, with 4 bases between them. Germline loops: CDR1 SGHVS, CDR2 FQNEAQ. The CDR3 bases are TGTGCCAGCAGCTTAGTCTTTAGCAATCAGCCCCAGCATTTT. It translates to CASSLVFSNQPQHF. Complete variable domain (other parts from reference TRBV7-8 and TRBJ1-5): GAGVSQSPRYKVAKRGQDVALRCDPISGHVSLFWYQQALGQGPEFLTYFQNEAQLDKSGLPSDRFFAERPEGSVSTLKIQRTQQEDSAVYLCASSLVFSNQPQHFGDGTRLSIL.

The chain has TRBV6-1 and TRBJ1-1; D not resolved. Trimming took 5 bases from V and 0 from J, leaving 7 bases between them. The CDR3 covers 13 residues. Germline CDR1 reads MNHNS; CDR2 reads SASEGT. The CDR3 reads CASSTTLNTEAFF. Here the CDR3 DNA reads TGTGCCAGCAGTACTACCTTGAACACTGAAGCTTTCTTT.

V usage is TRBV7-3 and J usage is TRBJ2-1; perhaps TRBD2 as D (6 bases). From germline, CDR1 is SGHTA and CDR2 FQGTGA. Trimming stripped 5 bases from V and 7 bases from J, with 15 bases between. This CDR3 contains 14 residues. CDR3 amino acids: CASSPRETGNEQFF. DNA for the CDR3: TGTGCCAGCAGCCCACGGGAGACGGGGAATGAGCAGTTCTTC.

CDR3 sequence: CASSSAGLWGQPQHF. Here the CDR3 DNA reads TGTGCCAGCAGTTCAGCGGGCCTCTGGGGTCAGCCCCAGCATTTT. This chain uses TRBV7-8 with TRBJ1-5; no clear D gene. The CDR3 length is 15 residues. Germline V lookup: CDR1 SGHVS, CDR2 FQNEAQ. V lost 6 bases, J lost 6 bases, and 18 bases lay in between.

This rearrangement joins TRBV29-1 to TRBJ1-1, with 8 bases fitting TRBD1. Losses at the gene ends were 7 bases for V and 1 base for J; bases not matched to a gene: 5. This CDR3 has 13 residues. The germline V gene encodes CDR1 SQVTM and CDR2 ANQGSEA. CDR3 in amino acids: CSANRGRNTEAFF. The CDR3 bases are TGCAGCGCCAACAGGGGGAGGAACACTGAAGCTTTCTTT.

This clone has only one observation. CDR3 DNA: TGTGCCACCCGTTCTAACAATGAGCAGTTCTTC. This translates into CATRSNNEQFF. The rearrangement uses TRBV15 and TRBJ2-1; no firm D call. V lost 8 bases to trimming and J lost 5 bases, with 7 bases between them. Germline CDR1 is LNHNV and CDR2 is YYDKDF (reference sequence). The CDR3 is 11 amino acids.

J is TRBJ1-1 and V is TRBV29-1; D call uncertain. The germline CDR1 and CDR2 sequences are SQVTM and ANQGSEA. V shed 7 bases and J shed 10 bases, with 22 bases lying between them. CDR3 length: 13 residues. The chain's CDR3 is CSARGGVKGGAFF. The DNA for the CDR3 is TGCAGCGCCCGCGGAGGAGTGAAGGGAGGAGCTTTCTTT.

This clone has only one observation. This chain links TRBV18 with TRBJ1-1; D is possibly TRBD1 (5 bases). Between the trimmed V and J ends, which lost 6 bases and 1 base, there was a span of 15 bases. The CDR3 length is 15 residues. Germline V gene data show CDR1 as KGHSH and CDR2 as LQKENI. CDR3 loop: CASSQGRGSNTEAFF. The CDR3 nucleotides read TGTGCCAGCTCCCAGGGCCGGGGGTCGAACACTGAAGCTTTCTTT.